This T cell receptor (beta chain) was profiled in a study of shared clonotypes between healthy human individuals. Across the whole study: The study used three CD4 naive, three CD4 memory, two CD8 naive and one CD8 memory plate per donor.

Naive-designated CD8 cells lacked CD45RO, were positively enriched for CCR7, and omitted terminally differentiated effector memory CD45RA+ cells. The healthy adult donors were HIV-negative and reported no recent acute infections or vaccinations. Looked up from germline, CDR1 is WNHNN and CDR2 is SYGVQD (reference sequence). This CDR3 has 15 amino acids. Trimming left V 0 bases short and J 5 bases short, with 13 bases between. Study conclusions and caveats: Naive subsets generally had larger estimated richness than memory subsets.

About this clone itself: What it recognizes is unknown.

Per the original methods: Owing to the provision of junction-only sequences devoid of quality scores by immunoSEQ, filtering differed. Sequenced by immunoSEQ multiplex PCR; TCRdb stores in-frame clones only, minus some. The V and J calls and clone size come from that table; D and trimming were worked out from the DNA. This table holds fewer than 700,000 clones, approximately 95% found once. The sample consisted of naive CD8+ T cells sorted from blood. The clonotype was recovered from a woman in her thirties in good health. This rearrangement joins TRBV10-1 to TRBJ2-5; D may correspond to TRBD1 or TRBD2 (5 bases each). The CDR3 DNA sequence: TGCGCCAGCAGTGAGTCGAGGGGCGCCGGGGAGACCCAGTACTTC. Protein sequence: CASSESRGAGETQYF.